This record concerns one T cell receptor beta chain sequence. This entry belongs to a study of T-cell reconstitution after alpha-beta-depleted transplantation in children. Germline-derived CDR1 and CDR2 are SQVTM and ANQGSEA. The CDR3 length is 17 residues. With 1 base removed from V and 4 bases from J, the gap between germline ends came to 22 bases. The library targeted TCRbeta and was prepared with unique molecular identifiers. Via MiXCR, TCRdb re-called the PCR reads, giving one row per CDR3 protein. The data show approximately 210,000 distinct CDR3 sequences, with 13% to 15% seen just once and less than 15% held by the top ten.

J is TRBJ1-2 and V is TRBV29-1; D is uncertain. The sequence derives from a human donor who donated a stem cell graft to a child with acute lymphoblastic leukemia. The sequencing used PBMCs from the stem cell graft donor, collected from the stem cell graft. The CDR3 nucleotides are TGCAGCGTTGAAGGTACACAGTCGGAGGGATTTGGCTATGGCTACACCTTC. Translation gives CSVEGTQSEGFGYGYTF.